Listed here are 10 T cell receptor beta chains from one sample, sequenced in a study of tissue T cells after allogeneic stem cell transplantation. Here immunoSEQ multiplex PCR was the method, and the copy in TCRdb shows in-frame clones only, minus some. Of roughly 10,000 clones listed, more than 30% were seen once; the top ten hold approximately 1.9%. Time point denoted: mouse harvest day 7 after allogeneic transplant. Mouse grafts combined 10^7 T-cell-depleted bone marrow cells with 10^6 splenic CD5+ T cells. The material sequenced was skin. The receptor set was obtained from a female BALB/c mouse given C57BL/6 T cells with graft-versus-host disease after an allogeneic hematopoietic cell transplant.

This clone was seen more than once but under ten times. Genes and germline come from the mouse. From the germline J gene comes the end of the CDR3, since the read stops 1 residue before it. The chain employs TRBV29 and TRBJ2-4; D gene ambiguous. Germline lookup yields CDR1 MSHET and CDR2 SYDVDS. V lost 5 bases to trimming and J lost 6 bases, with 9 bases between them. The CDR3 loop spans 12 amino acids. The CDR3 DNA, read in part, is TGTGCTAGCAGTGGGAGGAGGAACACCTTGTAC. It specifies CASSGRRNTLY. The whole CDR3 sequence reads CASSGRRNTLYF.

With regard to this clone: Germline and genes: mouse. The read gets to within 1 residue of the CDR3 end, and the germline J gene fills in the rest. J is TRBJ1-6 and V is TRBV26; 10 positions match TRBD1. TRBJ1-6 has ORF status, its function being uncertain. In germline, CDR1 is KGHPV, CDR2 FQNQEV (reference sequence). V lost 3 bases and J lost 2; bases outside the gene matches: 1. The CDR3 contains 16 residues. The DNA read from the CDR3 is TGTGCCAGCAGTCTAGGACAGGGGGCCTATAATTCGCCCCTCTAC. It yields the protein CASSLGQGAYNSPLY. The full CDR3 sequence reads CASSLGQGAYNSPLYF.

Remarks on this clone: The genes and germline here are from mouse. The read terminates 1 residue ahead of where the CDR3 ends, so the germline J gene completes it. The chain uses TRBV13-1 and TRBJ2-4, with D possibly called TRBD1 or TRBD2 (6 bases each). Per the germline V gene, CDR1 is NSHNY and CDR2 is SYGAGN. V was pared by 1 base and J by 6 bases, with 9 bases between. CDR3 length: 13 residues. The CDR3 loop reads CASSDMGANTLYF. Incomplete CDR3 DNA: TGTGCCAGCAGTGATATGGGGGCTAACACCTTGTAC.

Turning to this clone: Each gene name is a mouse one. The CDR3 goes on 1 residue after the read ends, and that part is filled in from the germline J gene. The V gene is TRBV24, the J gene TRBJ2-2; TRBD2 aligns across 7 bases. The V gene end was trimmed by 7 bases and the J gene end by 4 bases; junction bases not matched to a gene: 3. The germline gives CDR1 KGHTA, CDR2 FRNEEI. The CDR3 is 13 residues long. The sequenced part of the CDR3 DNA is TGTGCCAGCACGGGGGGGAGCACCGGGCAGCTCTAC. This codes for CASTGGSTGQLY. The whole CDR3 sequence is CASTGGSTGQLYF.

This clone has just a few counts. Mouse gene names apply. The read finishes 1 residue shy of the CDR3 end, and the germline J gene is used to complete it. V is TRBV13-1 and J is TRBJ1-1; no firm D call. The CDR3 covers 13 residues. Deletions cut 6 bases from V and 0 bases from J, with 9 bases between. Germline-derived CDR1 and CDR2 are NSHNY and SYGAGN. Partial CDR3 DNA: TGTGCCAGCACAGGCCACCCAAACACAGAAGTCTTC. Protein sequence: CASTGHPNTEVF. The entire CDR3 sequence reads CASTGHPNTEVFF.

Note on this clone: Genes and germline come from the mouse. The sequenced part of the CDR3 DNA is TGTGCCAGCAGTCTCCGGGGGAACTATGCTGAGCAGTTC. The encoded protein is CASSLRGNYAEQF. The entire CDR3 sequence reads CASSLRGNYAEQFF. J is TRBJ2-1 and V is TRBV24, with D perhaps assigned TRBD1 or TRBD2 (5 bases each). The read ends 1 residue before the CDR3 terminus; that terminus is restored from the germline J gene. There are 14 residues in the CDR3. The V gene's germline CDR1 is KGHTA and CDR2 FRNEEI. V was pared by 3 bases and J by 1 base, with 7 bases between.

This clone was found a few times. Here the gene names and germline are mouse. The DNA read from the CDR3 is TGTGCCAGCAGTCGGGGACTGGGGGGCTTTGAACAGTAC. Its protein is CASSRGLGGFEQY. The whole CDR3 sequence is CASSRGLGGFEQYF. V usage is TRBV26 and J usage is TRBJ2-7; 12 bases agree with TRBD2. The observed sequence ends 1 residue before the CDR3 terminus, with the missing tail filled in from the germline J gene. The ends lost 4 bases at V and 6 bases at J; junction bases unmatched: 4. This CDR3 contains 14 residues. Germline-derived CDR1 and CDR2 are KGHPV and FQNQEV (reference sequence).

This clone is medium-sized. The listed genes are named as in mouse. The CDR3 goes on 1 residue after the read ends, and that part is filled in from the germline J gene. This rearrangement joins TRBV5 to TRBJ1-4; 8 positions match TRBD1. V trimming: 2 bases; J trimming: 3 bases; junction bases outside the gene matches: 2. CDR3 length: 15 residues. Germline-derived CDR1 and CDR2 are LGHNA and YNLKQL (reference sequence). The DNA read from the CDR3 is TGTGCCAGCAGCCAACAGGGGGCAGCCAACGAAAGATTATTT. Amino acid sequence: CASSQQGAANERLF. The CDR3 reads in full as CASSQQGAANERLFF.

Details on this clone: The gene symbols are mouse symbols. The read comes to an end 1 residue before the CDR3 does, leaving the germline J gene to fill in the end. The chain is built from TRBV13-2 and TRBJ2-3; D is unresolved. The CDR3 is made up of 15 amino acids. Germline values: CDR1 NNHNN, CDR2 SYGAGS (reference sequence). Trimming took 0 bases from V and 0 from J, leaving 8 bases between them. CDR3 region: CASGDVTASAETLYF. The CDR3 bases that were read are TGTGCCAGCGGTGATGTTACAGCTAGTGCAGAAACGCTGTAT.

This clone was detected once. The genes and germline here are from mouse. The read halts 1 residue ahead of the CDR3 end, with the missing end drawn from the germline J gene. J is TRBJ2-1 and V is TRBV26; D may correspond to TRBD1 or TRBD2 (6 bases each). V dropped 2 bases and J dropped 3 bases, with 8 bases sitting between them. The germline V gene encodes CDR1 KGHPV and CDR2 FQNQEV (reference sequence). CDR3 length equals 14 residues. CDR3 DNA, as far as it was read: TGTGCCAGCAGTCTGGCGGGGGCCTATGCTGAGCAGTTC. Amino acid sequence: CASSLAGAYAEQF. The whole CDR3 sequence is CASSLAGAYAEQFF. The full variable domain, its missing parts supplied by reference TRBV26 and TRBJ2-1, is NSKVIQTPRYLVKGQGQKAKMRCIPEKGHPVVFWYQQNKNNEFKFLINFQNQEVLQQIDMTEKRFSAECPSNSPCSLEIQSSEAGDSALYLCASSLAGAYAEQFFGPGTRLTVL.